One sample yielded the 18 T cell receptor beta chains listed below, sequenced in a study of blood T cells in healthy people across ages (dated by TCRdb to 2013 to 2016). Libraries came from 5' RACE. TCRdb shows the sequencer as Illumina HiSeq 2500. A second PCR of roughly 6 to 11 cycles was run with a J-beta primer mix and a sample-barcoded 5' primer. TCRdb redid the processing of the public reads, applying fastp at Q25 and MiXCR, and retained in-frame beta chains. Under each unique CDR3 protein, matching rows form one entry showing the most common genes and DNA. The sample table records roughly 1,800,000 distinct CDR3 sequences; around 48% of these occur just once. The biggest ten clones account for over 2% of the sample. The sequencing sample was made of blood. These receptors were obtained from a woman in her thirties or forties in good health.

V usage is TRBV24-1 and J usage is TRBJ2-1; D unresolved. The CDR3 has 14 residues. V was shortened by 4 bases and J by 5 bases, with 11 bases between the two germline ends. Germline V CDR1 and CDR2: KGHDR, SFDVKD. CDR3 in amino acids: CATSEGHADNEQFF. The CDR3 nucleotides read TGTGCCACCAGTGAGGGCCACGCCGACAATGAGCAGTTCTTC.

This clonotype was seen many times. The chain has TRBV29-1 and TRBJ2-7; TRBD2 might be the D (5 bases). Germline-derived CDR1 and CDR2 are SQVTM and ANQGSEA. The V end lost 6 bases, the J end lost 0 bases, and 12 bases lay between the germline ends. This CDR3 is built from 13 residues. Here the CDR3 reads CSVHNRDSYEQYF. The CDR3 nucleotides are TGCAGCGTCCACAACCGGGACTCCTACGAGCAGTACTTC.

The CDR3 region is CASTMPGLAGEETQYF. CDR3 in DNA: TGTGCCAGCACAATGCCGGGACTAGCGGGGGAGGAGACCCAGTACTTC. The rearrangement links TRBV2 to TRBJ2-7, with 14 bases lining up with TRBD2. The DNA matches TRBJ2-5 better at its end, which makes the J call doubtful. From germline, CDR1 is SNHLY and CDR2 FYNNEI. This CDR3 spans 16 amino acids.

In DNA form, the CDR3 reads TGTGCCAGCAGCCCAGAAGAAAAACTGTTTTTT. Translated, it gives CASSPEEKLFF. The chain couples TRBV7-9 to TRBJ1-4, with D uncertain. The CDR3 sequence is 11 residues long. In germline, CDR1 is SEHNR, CDR2 FQNEAQ (reference sequence). V was cut by 5 bases and J by 8 bases, with 6 bases left in between.

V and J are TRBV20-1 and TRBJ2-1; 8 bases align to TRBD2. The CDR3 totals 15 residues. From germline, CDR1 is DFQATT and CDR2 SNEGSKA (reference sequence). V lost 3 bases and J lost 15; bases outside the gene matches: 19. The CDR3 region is CSASEIAGRGEEAFF. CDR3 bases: TGCAGTGCTAGCGAAATTGCAGGGCGGGGGGAAGAGGCGTTCTTC.

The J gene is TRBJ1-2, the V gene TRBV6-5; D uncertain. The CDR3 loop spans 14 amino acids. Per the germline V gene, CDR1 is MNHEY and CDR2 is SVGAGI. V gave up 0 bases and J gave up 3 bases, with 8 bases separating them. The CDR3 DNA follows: TGTGCCAGCAGTTACTCAGCTAGGTACTATGGCTACACCTTC. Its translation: CASSYSARYYGYTF.

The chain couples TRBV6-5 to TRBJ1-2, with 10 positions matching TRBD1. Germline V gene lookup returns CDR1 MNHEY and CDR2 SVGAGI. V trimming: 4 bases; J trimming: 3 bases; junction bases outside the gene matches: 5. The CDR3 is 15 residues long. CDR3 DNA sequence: TGTGCCAGCAGTTCGACAGGGGGCTATTACTATGGCTACACCTTC. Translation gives CASSSTGGYYYGYTF.

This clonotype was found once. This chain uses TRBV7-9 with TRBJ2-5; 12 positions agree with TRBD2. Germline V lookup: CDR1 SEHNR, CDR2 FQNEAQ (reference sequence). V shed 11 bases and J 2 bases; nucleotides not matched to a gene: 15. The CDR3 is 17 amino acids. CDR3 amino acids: CAGNSQVTSGSQETQYF. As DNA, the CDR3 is TGTGCCGGCAACTCGCAAGTGACTAGCGGGAGTCAAGAGACCCAGTACTTC.

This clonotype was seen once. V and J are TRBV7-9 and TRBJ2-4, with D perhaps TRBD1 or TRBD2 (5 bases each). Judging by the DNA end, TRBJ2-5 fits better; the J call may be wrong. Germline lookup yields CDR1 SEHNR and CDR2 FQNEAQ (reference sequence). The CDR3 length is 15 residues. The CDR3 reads CASSQGRHNQETQYF. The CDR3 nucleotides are TGTGCCAGCAGCCAGGGACGGCATAACCAAGAGACCCAGTACTTC.

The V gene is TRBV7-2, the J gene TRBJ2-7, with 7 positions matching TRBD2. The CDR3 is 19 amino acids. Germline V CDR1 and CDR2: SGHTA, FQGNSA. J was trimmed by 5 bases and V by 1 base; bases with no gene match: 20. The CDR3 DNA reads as TGTGCCAGCAGCTTAGTAGCAGGCCCTCGCCGGACTAGTATCGACGAGCAGTACTTC. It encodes CASSLVAGPRRTSIDEQYF.

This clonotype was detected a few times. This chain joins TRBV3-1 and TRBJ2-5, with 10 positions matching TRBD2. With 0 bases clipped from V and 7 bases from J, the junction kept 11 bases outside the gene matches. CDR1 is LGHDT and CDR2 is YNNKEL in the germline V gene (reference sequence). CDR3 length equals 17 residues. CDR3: CASSQDRMGLAIPTQYF. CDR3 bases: TGTGCCAGCAGCCAAGATCGAATGGGACTAGCGATCCCGACCCAGTACTTC.

The CDR3 loop reads CASSQGFNGYTF. CDR3 bases: TGTGCCAGCAGTCAGGGGTTTAATGGCTACACCTTC. The chain is built from TRBV12-3 or TRBV12-4 and TRBJ1-2; D perhaps matches TRBD1 (6 bases). CDR3 length: 12 amino acids. Trimming shortened V by 5 bases and J by 6 bases, and 10 bases separated the two germline ends.

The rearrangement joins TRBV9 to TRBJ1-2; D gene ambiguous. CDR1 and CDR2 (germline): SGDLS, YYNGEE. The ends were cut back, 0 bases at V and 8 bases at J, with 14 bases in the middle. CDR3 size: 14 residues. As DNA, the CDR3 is TGTGCCAGCAGCGTAGAGGCGTCCACAGCCGGCTACACCTTC. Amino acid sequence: CASSVEASTAGYTF.

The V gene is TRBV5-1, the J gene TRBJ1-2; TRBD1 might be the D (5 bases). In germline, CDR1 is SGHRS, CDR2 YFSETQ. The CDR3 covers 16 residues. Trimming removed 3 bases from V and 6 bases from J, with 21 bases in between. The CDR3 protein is CASSSSFVREMDGYTF. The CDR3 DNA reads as TGCGCCAGCAGCTCAAGTTTTGTCAGGGAAATGGATGGCTACACCTTC.

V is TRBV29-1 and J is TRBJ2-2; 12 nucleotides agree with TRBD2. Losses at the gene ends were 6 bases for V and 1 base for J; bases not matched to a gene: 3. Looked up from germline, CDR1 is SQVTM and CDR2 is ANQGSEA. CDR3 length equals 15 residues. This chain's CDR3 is CSVELAGGNTGELFF. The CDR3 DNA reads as TGCAGCGTCGAACTAGCGGGGGGGAACACCGGGGAGCTGTTTTTT.

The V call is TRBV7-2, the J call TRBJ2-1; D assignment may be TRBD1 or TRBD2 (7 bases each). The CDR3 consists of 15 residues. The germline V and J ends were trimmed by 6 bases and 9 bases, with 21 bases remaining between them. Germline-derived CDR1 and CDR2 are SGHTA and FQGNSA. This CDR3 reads CASRPQGGAEIEQFF. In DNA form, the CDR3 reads TGTGCCAGCAGACCGCAGGGGGGGGCCGAAATTGAGCAGTTCTTC.

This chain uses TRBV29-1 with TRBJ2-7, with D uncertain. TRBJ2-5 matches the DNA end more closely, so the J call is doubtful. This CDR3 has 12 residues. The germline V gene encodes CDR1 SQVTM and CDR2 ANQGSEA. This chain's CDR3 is CSVVGVGETQYF. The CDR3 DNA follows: TGCAGCGTTGTTGGGGTAGGCGAGACCCAGTACTTC.

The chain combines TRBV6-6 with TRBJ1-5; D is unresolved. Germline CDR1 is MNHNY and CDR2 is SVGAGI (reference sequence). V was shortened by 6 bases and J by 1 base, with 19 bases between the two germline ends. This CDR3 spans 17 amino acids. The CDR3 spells CASSRVSGGVSNQPQHF. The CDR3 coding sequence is TGTGCCAGCAGCCGGGTTTCGGGTGGGGTAAGCAATCAGCCCCAGCATTTT.